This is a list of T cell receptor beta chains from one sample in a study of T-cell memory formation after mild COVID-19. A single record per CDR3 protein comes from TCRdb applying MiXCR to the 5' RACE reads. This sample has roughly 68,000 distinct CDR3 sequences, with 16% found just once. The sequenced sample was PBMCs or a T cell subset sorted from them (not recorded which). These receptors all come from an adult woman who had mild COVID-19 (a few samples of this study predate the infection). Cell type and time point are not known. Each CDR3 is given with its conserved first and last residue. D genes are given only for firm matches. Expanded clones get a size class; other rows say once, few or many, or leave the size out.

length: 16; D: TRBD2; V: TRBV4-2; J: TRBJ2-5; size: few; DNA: TGTGCCAGCAGCCAGTTAGCGGGAGGAGTCGAGGAGACCCAGTACTTC; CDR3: CASSQLAGGVEETQYF
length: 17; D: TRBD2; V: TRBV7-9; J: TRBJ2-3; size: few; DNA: TGTGCCAGCAGCTGGGGGACTAGCGGGACCGGCACAGATACGCAGTATTTT; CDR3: CASSWGTSGTGTDTQYF
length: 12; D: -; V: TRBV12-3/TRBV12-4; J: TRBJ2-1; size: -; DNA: TGTGCCAGCAGTCTGAACAGTCATGAGCAGTTCTTC; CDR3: CASSLNSHEQFF
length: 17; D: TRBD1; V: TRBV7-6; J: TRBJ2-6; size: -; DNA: TGTGCCAGCAGCTCGGGACAGCGAAGCTCTGGGGCCAACGTCCTGACTTTC; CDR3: CASSSGQRSSGANVLTF
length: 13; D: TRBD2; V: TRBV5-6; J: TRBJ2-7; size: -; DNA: TGTGCCAGCTCCGTGGGCGGGAGCTACGAGCAGTACTTC; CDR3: CASSVGGSYEQYF
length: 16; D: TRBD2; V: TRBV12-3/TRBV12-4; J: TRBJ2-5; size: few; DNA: TGTGCCAGCAGTGAGCGGACTAGCGGTGGCGGGGAGACCCAGTACTTC; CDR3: CASSERTSGGGETQYF
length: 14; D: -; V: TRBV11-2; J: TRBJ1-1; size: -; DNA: TGTGCCAGCAGCTCTAGTCCTACAGGGTATGAAGCTTTCTTT; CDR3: CASSSSPTGYEAFF
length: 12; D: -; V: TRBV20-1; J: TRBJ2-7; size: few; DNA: TGCAGTGCTAGCGCGGGACCCTACGAGCAGTACTTC; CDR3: CSASAGPYEQYF
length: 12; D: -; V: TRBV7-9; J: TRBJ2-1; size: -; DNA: TGTGCCAGCGGTCAGGTAGAAGATGAGCAGTTCTTC; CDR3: CASGQVEDEQFF
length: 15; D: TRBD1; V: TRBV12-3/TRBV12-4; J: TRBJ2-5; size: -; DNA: TGTGCCAGCAGTTTACAAGACAGGGCTCGGGAGACCCAGTACTTC; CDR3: CASSLQDRARETQYF
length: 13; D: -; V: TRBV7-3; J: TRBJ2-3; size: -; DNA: TGTGCCAGCAGCCGCCTTGACACAGATACGCAGTATTTT; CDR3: CASSRLDTDTQYF
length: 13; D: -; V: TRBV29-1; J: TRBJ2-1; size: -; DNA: TGCAGCGTTGAATTGGTCGGCTACAATGAGCAGTTCTTC; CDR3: CSVELVGYNEQFF
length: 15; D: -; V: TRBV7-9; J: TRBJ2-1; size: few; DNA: TGTGCCCGACGAGAAGTGGCAAGGGAAAACAATGAGCAGTTCTTC; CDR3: CARREVARENNEQFF
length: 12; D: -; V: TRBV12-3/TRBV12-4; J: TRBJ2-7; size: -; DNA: TGTGCCAGCAGTTTCAGCCCGGGGGAGCAGTACTTC; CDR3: CASSFSPGEQYF
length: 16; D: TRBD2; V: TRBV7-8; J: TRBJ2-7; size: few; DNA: TGTGCCAGCAGCCAAAGACTAGCGGGAACGGCATACGAGCAGTACTTC; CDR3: CASSQRLAGTAYEQYF
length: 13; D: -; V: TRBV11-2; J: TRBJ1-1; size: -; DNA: TGTGCCAGCAGCCCCCGAACCGGGTCTGAAGCTTTCTTT; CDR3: CASSPRTGSEAFF
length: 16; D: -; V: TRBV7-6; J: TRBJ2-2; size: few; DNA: TGTGCCAGCAGCTCAGACCCCCCTACGAACACCGGGGAGCTGTTTTTT; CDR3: CASSSDPPTNTGELFF
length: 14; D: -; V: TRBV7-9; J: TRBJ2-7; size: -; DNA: TGTGCCAGCAGCTTAGCGGGATTTCGCTACGAGCAGTACTTC; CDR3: CASSLAGFRYEQYF
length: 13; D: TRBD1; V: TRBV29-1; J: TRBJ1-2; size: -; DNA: TGCAGCGCCTTGACAGGGGATGACTATGGCTACACCTTC; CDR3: CSALTGDDYGYTF
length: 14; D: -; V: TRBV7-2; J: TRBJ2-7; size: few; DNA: TGTGCCAGCAGCTTAACTTCTGACCCCTACGAGCAGTACTTC; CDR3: CASSLTSDPYEQYF
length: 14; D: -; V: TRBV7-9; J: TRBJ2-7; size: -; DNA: TGTGCCAGCAGCTTAGCCAGGAAATCCTACGAGCAGTACTTC; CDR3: CASSLARKSYEQYF
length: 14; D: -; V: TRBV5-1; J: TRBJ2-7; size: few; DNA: TGCGCCAGCAGCTTGGCCGGAGTACCCTACGAGCAGTACTTC; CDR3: CASSLAGVPYEQYF
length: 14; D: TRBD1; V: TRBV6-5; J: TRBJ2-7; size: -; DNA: TGTGCCAGCAGCCAACCGGGACAGAGCTACGAGCAGTACTTC; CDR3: CASSQPGQSYEQYF
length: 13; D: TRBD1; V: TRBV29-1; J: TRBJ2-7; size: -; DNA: TGCAGCGTTGAAGCACAGGGGGTTTACGAGCAGTACTTC; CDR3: CSVEAQGVYEQYF
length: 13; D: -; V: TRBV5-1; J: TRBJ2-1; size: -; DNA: TGCGCCAGCAGCGAAGGACTTTACAATGAGCAGTTCTTC; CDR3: CASSEGLYNEQFF
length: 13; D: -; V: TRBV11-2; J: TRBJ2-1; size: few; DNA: TGTGCCAGCAGCCTCGACTTAGTCAATGAGCAGTTCTTC; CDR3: CASSLDLVNEQFF
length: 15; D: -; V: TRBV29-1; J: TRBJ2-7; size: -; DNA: TGCAGCGTTGAATTCTTAGAAAGGGGGTCCTACGAGCAGTACTTC; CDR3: CSVEFLERGSYEQYF
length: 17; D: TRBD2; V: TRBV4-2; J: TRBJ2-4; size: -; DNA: TGTGCCAGCAGCGGGCGGGAGCAAACCTTAGCCAAAAACATTCAGTACTTC; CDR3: CASSGREQTLAKNIQYF
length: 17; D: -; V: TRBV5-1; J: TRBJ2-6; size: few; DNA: TGCGCCAGCAGCTTGGGGTCAGCGTCCTCTGGGGCCAACGTCCTGACTTTC; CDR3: CASSLGSASSGANVLTF
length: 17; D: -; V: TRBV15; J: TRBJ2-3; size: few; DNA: TGTGCCACCAGCAGATCCGGCTCTACGCACTTAGCCGATACGCAGTATTTT; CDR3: CATSRSGSTHLADTQYF
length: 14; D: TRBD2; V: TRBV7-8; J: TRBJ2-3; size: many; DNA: TGTGCCAGCAGCTTGGGGGGGAGGAGCAAGTTTTGGGATTTT; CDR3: CASSLGGRSKFWDF
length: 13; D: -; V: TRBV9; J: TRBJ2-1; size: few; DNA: TGTGCCAGCAGCGTAGTGATTGGTGGCGAGCAGTTCTTC; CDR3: CASSVVIGGEQFF
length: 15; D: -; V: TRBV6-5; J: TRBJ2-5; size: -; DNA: TGTGCCAGCAGTTACTCGAGCTGGCAGGGTTGGGACCAGTACTTC; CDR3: CASSYSSWQGWDQYF
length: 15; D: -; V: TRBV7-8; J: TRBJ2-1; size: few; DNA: TGTGCCAGCAGCTTAGCCGGAGAAGGGGTACATGAGCAGTTCTTC; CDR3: CASSLAGEGVHEQFF
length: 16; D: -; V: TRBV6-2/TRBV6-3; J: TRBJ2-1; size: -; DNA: TGTGCCAGCAGTTACTACGGGGCGGGAAGGGAATTGGAGCAGTTCTTC; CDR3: CASSYYGAGRELEQFF
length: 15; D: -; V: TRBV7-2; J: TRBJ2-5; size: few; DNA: TGTGCCAGCAGCTTAGTGACTAACATCCAAGAGACCCAGTACTTC; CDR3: CASSLVTNIQETQYF
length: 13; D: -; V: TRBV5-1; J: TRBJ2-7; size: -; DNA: TGCGCCAGCAGCGAAACGGGAGCCTACGAGCAGTACTTC; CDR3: CASSETGAYEQYF
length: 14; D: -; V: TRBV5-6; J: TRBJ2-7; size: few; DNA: TGTGCCAGCAGCTTAAGAGAGAGGGCCTACGAGCAGTACTTC; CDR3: CASSLRERAYEQYF
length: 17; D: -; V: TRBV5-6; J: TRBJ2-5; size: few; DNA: TGTGCCAGCAGCTTGGCCGACGAGGGTCCGGGGGAAGAGACCCAGTACTTC; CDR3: CASSLADEGPGEETQYF
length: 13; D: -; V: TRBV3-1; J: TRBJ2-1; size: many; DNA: TGTGCCAGCAGCCAAGATTGGGGGGATGAGCAGTTCTTC; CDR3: CASSQDWGDEQFF
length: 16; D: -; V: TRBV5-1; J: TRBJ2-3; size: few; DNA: TGCGCCAGCAGCTTGGTGTCTAGCGCCTACGGGGATACGCAGTATTTT; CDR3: CASSLVSSAYGDTQYF
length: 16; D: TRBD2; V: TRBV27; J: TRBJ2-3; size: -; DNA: TGTGCCAGCAGTATTCTAGCGGGAGGGGGGACAGATACGCAGTATTTT; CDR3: CASSILAGGGTDTQYF
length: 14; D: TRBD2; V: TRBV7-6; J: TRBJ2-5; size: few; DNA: TGTGCCAGCAGCTTAGAAGCGGGGGAAGAGACCCAGTACTTC; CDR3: CASSLEAGEETQYF
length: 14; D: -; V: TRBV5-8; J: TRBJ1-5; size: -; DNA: TGTGCCAGCAGCTTGAAAGGCTCCTTACAGCCCCAGCATTTT; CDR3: CASSLKGSLQPQHF
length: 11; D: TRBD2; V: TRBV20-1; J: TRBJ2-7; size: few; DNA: TGCAGCCTACTAGCGCTAGGGGTGCAGTACTTC; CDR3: CSLLALGVQYF
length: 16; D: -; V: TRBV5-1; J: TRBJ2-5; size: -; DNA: TGCGCCAGCAGCTTGGGCCCGTCGGGGGCGCTTGAGACCCAGTACTTC; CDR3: CASSLGPSGALETQYF
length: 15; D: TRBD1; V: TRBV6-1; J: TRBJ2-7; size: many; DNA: TGTGCCAGCAGTGAAGAGGGACAGGGTTCCTACGAGCAGTACTTC; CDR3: CASSEEGQGSYEQYF
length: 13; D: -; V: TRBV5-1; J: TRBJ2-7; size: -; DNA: TGCGCCAGCAGCTTGGAGAATTCCTACGAGCAGTACTTC; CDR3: CASSLENSYEQYF
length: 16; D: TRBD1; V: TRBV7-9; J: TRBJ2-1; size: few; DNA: TGTGCCAGCAGCAAAACGACCGGACAGGACCTCAATGAGCAGTTCTTC; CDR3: CASSKTTGQDLNEQFF
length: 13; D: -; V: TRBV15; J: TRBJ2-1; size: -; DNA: TGTGCCACCAGGGTAAGCTCCTACAATGAGCAGTTCTTC; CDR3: CATRVSSYNEQFF
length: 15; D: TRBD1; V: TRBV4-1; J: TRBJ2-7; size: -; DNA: TGCGCCAGCAGCCATGATTCCGGACAGGGCTACGAGCAGTACTTC; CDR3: CASSHDSGQGYEQYF